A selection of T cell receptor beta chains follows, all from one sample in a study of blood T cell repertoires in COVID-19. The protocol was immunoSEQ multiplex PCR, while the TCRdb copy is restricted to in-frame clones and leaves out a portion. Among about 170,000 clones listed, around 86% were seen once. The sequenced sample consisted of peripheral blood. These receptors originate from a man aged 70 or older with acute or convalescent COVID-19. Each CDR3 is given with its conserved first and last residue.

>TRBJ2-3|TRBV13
CASSLTGNTQYF
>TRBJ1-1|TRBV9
CASSVGAGNTEAFF
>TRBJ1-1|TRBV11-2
CASSPILWGGAFF
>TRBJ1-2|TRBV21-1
CASSTSGRRGYGYTF
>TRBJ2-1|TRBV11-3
CASSGGGYNEQFF
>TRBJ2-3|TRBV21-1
CASSLKVGLRTDTQYF
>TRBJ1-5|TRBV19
CASLGTGDSGNQPQHF
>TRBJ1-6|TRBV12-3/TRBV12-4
CASSLDDYSPLHF
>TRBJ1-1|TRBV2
CASSRQDRNTEAFF
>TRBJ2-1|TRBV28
CASSLFTQNYYNEQFF
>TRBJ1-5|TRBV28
CASREGGGNQPQHF
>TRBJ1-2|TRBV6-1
CASSEMFIYGYTF
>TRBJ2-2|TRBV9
CASSVGTGEDTGELFF
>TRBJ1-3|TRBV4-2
CASSQDGRADYSGNTIYF
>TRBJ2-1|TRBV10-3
CAISGKLARSYNEQFF
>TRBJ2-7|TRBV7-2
CASSLAGTGWEQYF
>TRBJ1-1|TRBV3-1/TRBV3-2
CASSQDPRGQAFF
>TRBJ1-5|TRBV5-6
CASSSGIQPQHF
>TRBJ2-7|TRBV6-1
CASSGTWTGRAYEQYF